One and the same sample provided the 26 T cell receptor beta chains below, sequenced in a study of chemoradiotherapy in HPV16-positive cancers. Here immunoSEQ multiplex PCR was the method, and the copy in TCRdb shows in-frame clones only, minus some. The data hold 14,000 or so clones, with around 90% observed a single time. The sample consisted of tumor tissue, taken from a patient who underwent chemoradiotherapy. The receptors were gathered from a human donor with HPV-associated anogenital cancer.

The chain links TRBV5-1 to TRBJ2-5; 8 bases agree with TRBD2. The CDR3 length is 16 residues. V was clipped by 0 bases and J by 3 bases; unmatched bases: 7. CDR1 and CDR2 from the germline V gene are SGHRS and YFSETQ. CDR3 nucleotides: TGCGCCAGCAGCTTGGGCGGCGGGAGGACTAAAGAGACCCAGTACTTC. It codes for CASSLGGGRTKETQYF.

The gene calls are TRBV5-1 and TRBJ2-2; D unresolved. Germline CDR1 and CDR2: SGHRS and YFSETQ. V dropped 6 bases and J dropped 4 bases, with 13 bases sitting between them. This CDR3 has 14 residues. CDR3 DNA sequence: TGCGCCAGCAATTCGCAGGCGGCCACCGGGGAGCTGTTTTTT. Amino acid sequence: CASNSQAATGELFF.

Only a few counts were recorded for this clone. The CDR3 reads CASSLAVDYGYTF. The CDR3 nucleotides read TGTGCCAGCAGCTTGGCAGTAGACTATGGCTACACCTTC. J is TRBJ1-2 and V is TRBV5-5; D not resolved. This CDR3 contains 13 residues. In germline, CDR1 is SGHKS, CDR2 YYEKEE (reference sequence). With 0 bases removed from V and 3 bases from J, the gap between germline ends came to 6 bases.

The CDR3 here is CASSRDPSGANVLTF. Written as DNA, the CDR3 is TGTGCCAGCAGCCGAGACCCATCTGGGGCCAACGTCCTGACTTTC. This sequence joins TRBV7-3 and TRBJ2-6; no clear D. The CDR3 extends over 15 amino acids. The germline V gene encodes CDR1 SGHTA and CDR2 FQGTGA. Trimming cost V 5 bases and J 1 base, with 9 bases left between them.

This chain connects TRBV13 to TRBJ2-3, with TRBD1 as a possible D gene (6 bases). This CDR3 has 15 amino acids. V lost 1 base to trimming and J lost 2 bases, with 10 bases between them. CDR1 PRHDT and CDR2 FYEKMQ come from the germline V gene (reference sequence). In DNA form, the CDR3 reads TGTGCCAGCAGCTTAGCCGTGGGGGCCACAGATACGCAGTATTTT. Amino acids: CASSLAVGATDTQYF. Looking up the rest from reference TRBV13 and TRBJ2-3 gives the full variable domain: AAGVIQSPRHLIKEKRETATLKCYPIPRHDTVYWYQQGPGQDPQFLISFYEKMQSDKGSIPDRFSAQQFSDYHSELNMSSLELGDSALYFCASSLAVGATDTQYFGPGTRLTVL.

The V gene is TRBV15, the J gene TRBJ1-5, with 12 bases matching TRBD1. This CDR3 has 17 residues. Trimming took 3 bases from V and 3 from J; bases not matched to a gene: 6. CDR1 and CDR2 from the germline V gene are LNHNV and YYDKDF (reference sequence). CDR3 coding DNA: TGTGCCACCAGCAGGGGGGACAGGGGGCCCCTCAATCAGCCCCAGCATTTT. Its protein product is CATSRGDRGPLNQPQHF.

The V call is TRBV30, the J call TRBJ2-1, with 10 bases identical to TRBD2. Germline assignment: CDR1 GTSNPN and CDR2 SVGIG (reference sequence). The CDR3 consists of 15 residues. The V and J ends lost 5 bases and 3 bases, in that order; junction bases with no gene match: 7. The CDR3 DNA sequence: TGTGCCTGGGCATCCGGGACTAGCGACTACAATGAGCAGTTCTTC. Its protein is CAWASGTSDYNEQFF.

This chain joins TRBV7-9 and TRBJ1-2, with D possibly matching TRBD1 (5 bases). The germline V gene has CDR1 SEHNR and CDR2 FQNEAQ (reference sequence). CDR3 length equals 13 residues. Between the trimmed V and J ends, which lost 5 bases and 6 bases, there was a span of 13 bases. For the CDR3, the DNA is TGTGCCAGCAGCCTGGGGGGAGGGAATGGCTACACCTTC. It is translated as CASSLGGGNGYTF.

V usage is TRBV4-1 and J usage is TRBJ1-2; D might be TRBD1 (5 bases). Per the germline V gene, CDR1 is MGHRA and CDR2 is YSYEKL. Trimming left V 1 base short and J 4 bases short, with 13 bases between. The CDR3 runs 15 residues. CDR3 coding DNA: TGCGCCAGCAGCCAAGTTGGGGGGGAAGGCTATGGCTACACCTTC. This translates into CASSQVGGEGYGYTF.

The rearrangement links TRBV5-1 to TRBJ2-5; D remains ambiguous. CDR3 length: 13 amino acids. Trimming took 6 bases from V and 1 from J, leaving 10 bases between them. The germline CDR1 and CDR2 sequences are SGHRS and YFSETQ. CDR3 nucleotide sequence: TGCGCCAGCACGTCACCACCCCAAGAGACCCAGTACTTC. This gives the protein CASTSPPQETQYF.

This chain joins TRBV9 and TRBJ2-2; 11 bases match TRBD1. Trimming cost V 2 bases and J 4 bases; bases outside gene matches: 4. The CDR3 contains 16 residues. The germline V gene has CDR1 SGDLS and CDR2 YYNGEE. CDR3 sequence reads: CASSVYGTGGTGELFF. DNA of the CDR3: TGTGCCAGCAGCGTTTACGGGACAGGGGGCACCGGGGAGCTGTTTTTT.

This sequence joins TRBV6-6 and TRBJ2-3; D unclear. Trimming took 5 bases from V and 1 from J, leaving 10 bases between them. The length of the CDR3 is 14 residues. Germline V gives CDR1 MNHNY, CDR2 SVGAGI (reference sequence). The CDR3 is CASSIMDGTDTQYF. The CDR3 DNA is TGTGCCAGCAGTATCATGGACGGCACAGATACGCAGTATTTT.

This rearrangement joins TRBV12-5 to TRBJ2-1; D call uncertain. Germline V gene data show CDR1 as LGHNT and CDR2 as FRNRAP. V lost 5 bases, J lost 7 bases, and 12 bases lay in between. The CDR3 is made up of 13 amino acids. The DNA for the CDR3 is TGTGCTAGTGGTACCGGACCTAGTAATGAGCAGTTCTTC. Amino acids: CASGTGPSNEQFF. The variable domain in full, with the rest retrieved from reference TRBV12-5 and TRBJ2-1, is DARVTQTPRHKVTEMGQEVTMRCQPILGHNTVFWYRQTMMQGLELLAYFRNRAPLDDSGMPKDRFSAEMPDATLATLKIQPSEPRDSAVYFCASGTGPSNEQFFGPGTRLTVL.

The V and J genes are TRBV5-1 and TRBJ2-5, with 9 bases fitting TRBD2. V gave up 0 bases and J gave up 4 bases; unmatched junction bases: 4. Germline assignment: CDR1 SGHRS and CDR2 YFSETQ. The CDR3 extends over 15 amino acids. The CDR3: CASSLALAGPETQYF. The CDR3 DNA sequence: TGCGCCAGCAGCTTGGCCCTAGCGGGACCAGAGACCCAGTACTTC.

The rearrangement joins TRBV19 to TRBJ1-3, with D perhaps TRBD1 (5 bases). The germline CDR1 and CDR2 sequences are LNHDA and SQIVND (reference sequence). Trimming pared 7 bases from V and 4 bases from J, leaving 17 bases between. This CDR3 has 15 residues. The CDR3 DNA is TGTGCCAGTAACCCTCACGGGACGCCGGGAAACACCATATATTTT. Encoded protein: CASNPHGTPGNTIYF. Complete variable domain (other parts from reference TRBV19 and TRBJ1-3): DGGITQSPKYLFRKEGQNVTLSCEQNLNHDAMYWYRQDPGQGLRLIYYSQIVNDFQKGDIAEGYSVSREKKESFPLTVTSAQKNPTAFYLCASNPHGTPGNTIYFGEGSWLTVV.

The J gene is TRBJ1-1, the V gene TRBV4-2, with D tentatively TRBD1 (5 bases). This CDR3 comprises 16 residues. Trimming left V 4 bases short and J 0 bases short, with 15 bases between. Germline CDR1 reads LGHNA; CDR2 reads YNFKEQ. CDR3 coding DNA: TGTGCCAGCAGCCGATATTCGACAGTCATGAACACTGAAGCTTTCTTT. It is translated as CASSRYSTVMNTEAFF.

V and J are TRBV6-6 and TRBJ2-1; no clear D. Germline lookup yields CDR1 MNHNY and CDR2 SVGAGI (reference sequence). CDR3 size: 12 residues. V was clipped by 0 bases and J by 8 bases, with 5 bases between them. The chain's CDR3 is CASSYSDYEQFF. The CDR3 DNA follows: TGTGCCAGCAGTTACTCGGATTATGAGCAGTTCTTC.

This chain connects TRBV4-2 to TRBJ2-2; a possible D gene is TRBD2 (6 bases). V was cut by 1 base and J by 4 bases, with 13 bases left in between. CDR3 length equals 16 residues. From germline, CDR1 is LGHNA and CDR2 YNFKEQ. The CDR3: CASSQAAGRGTGELFF. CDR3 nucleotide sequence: TGTGCCAGCAGCCAAGCGGCGGGACGGGGCACCGGGGAGCTGTTTTTT.

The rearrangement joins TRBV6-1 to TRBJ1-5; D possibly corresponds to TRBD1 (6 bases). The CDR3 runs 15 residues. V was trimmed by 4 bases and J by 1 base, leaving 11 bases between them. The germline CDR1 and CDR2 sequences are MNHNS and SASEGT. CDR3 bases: TGTGCCAGCAGTGGAGGGACAAGCAGCAATCAGCCCCAGCATTTT. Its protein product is CASSGGTSSNQPQHF.

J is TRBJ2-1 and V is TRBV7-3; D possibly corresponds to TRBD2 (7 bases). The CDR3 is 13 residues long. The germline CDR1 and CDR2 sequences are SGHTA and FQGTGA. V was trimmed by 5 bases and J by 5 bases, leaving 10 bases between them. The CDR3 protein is CASSKGGDNEQFF. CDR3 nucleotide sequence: TGTGCCAGCAGCAAGGGGGGGGACAATGAGCAGTTCTTC.

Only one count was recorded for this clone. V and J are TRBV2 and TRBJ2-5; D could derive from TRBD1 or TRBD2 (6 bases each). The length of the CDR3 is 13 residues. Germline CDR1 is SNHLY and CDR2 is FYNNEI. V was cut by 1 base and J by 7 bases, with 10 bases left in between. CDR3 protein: CASSEVGGGTQYF. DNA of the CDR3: TGTGCCAGCAGTGAAGTAGGAGGGGGGACCCAGTACTTC. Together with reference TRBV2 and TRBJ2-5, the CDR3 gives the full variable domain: EPEVTQTPSHQVTQMGQEVILRCVPISNHLYFYWYRQILGQKVEFLVSFYNNEISEKSEIFDDQFSVERPDGSNFTLKIRSTKLEDSAMYFCASSEVGGGTQYFGPGTRLLVL.

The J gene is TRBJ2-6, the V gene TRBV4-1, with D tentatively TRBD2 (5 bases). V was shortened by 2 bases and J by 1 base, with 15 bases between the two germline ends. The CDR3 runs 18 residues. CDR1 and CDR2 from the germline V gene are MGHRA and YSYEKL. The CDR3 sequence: CASSQPSGLASGANVLTF. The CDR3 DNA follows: TGCGCCAGCAGCCAACCCTCCGGGCTAGCATCTGGGGCCAACGTCCTGACTTTC.

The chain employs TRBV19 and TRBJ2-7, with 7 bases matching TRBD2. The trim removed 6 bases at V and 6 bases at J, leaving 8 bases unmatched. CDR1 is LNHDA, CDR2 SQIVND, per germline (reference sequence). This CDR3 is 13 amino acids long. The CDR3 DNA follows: TGTGCCAGTAGGGATGGGGGGGGAATCGAGCAGTACTTC. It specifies CASRDGGGIEQYF.

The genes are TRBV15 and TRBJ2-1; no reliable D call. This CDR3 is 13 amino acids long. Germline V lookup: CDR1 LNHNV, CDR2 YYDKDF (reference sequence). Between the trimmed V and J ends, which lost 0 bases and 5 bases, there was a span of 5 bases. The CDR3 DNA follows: TGTGCCACCAGCAGAGATAACAACAATGAGCAGTTCTTC. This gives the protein CATSRDNNNEQFF.

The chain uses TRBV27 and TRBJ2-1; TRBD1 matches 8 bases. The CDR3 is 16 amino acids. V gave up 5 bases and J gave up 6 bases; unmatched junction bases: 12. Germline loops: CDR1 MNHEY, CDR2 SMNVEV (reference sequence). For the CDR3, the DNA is TGTGCCAGCAGTCCTATGACAGGGGAAGGGGCCAATGAGCAGTTCTTC. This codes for CASSPMTGEGANEQFF.

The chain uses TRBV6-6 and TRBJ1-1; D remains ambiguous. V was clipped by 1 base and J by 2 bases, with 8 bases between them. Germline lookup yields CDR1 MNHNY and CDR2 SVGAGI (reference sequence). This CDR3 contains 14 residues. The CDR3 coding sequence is TGTGCCAGCAGTTACTGGGGATCCAACACTGAAGCTTTCTTT. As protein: CASSYWGSNTEAFF.